The entry that follows covers one TCR beta chain sequence. Its specificity is not known. Germline CDR1 SNHLY, CDR2 FYNNEI. This CDR3 comprises 15 residues. V was clipped by 3 bases and J by 4 bases; unmatched bases: 4. Runs used v3.0 of the immunoSEQ assay and were done at survey level. Using immunoSEQ multiplex PCR, the repertoire was profiled, and TCRdb retains in-frame clones only, with some absent. The sample holds 35,000 to 40,000 clones, around four fifths seen once. The data derive from a study of long-term antiretroviral therapy in people with HIV. Study results and limitations: Following ART, diversity rose but still fell short of transplant donor controls.

V and J are TRBV2 and TRBJ2-3; 10 nucleotides align to TRBD2. The material sequenced was unsorted PBMCs, taken 0.3 years after starting antiretroviral therapy. The sequence derives from a young man with HIV. CDR3 sequence: CASSDSGGHADTQYF. In DNA form, the CDR3 reads TGTGCCAGCAGTGATAGCGGGGGGCACGCAGATACGCAGTATTTT.